Presented here are 21 T cell receptor beta chains from one specimen sequenced in a study of blood T cell repertoires in COVID-19. Assay used: immunoSEQ multiplex PCR; TCRdb lists only in-frame clones, some missing. The table lists 40,000 to 55,000 clones, over 70% of them singletons, with around 4.9% in the top ten. Material for sequencing was peripheral blood. The receptors here all came from a human donor in a cohort sampled during active COVID-19.

The chain combines TRBV7-9 with TRBJ2-7, with 11 bases identical to TRBD1. V dropped 5 bases and J dropped 5; count of bases not matched to a gene: 8. Germline CDR1 and CDR2: SEHNR and FQNEAQ (reference sequence). The CDR3 spans 15 residues. The CDR3 DNA is TGTGCCAGCAGCACCCGGGACAGGGGGTCTAACGAGCAGTACTTC. Protein: CASSTRDRGSNEQYF.

The J gene is TRBJ1-3, the V gene TRBV29-1, with unresolved D. Germline-derived CDR1 and CDR2 are SQVTM and ANQGSEA. The CDR3 is 11 amino acids. V shed 6 bases and J shed 1 base, with 4 bases lying between them. The CDR3 DNA reads as TGCAGCGTCACATCTGGAAACACCATATATTTT. The encoded protein is CSVTSGNTIYF. The full variable domain, rest sourced from reference TRBV29-1 and TRBJ1-3, is SAVISQKPSRDICQRGTSLTIQCQVDSQVTMMFWYRQQPGQSLTLIATANQGSEATYESGFVIDKFPISRPNLTFSTLTVSNMSPEDSSIYLCSVTSGNTIYFGEGSWLTVV.

This chain links TRBV3-1 (or the pseudogene TRBV3-2) with TRBJ2-1, with D possibly TRBD2 on 5 matching bases. Trimming removed 2 bases from V and 7 bases from J, with 12 bases in between. The CDR3 has 14 residues. The V gene's germline CDR1 is LGHDT and CDR2 YNNKEL (reference sequence). CDR3 nucleotide sequence: TGTGCCAGCAGCCAATTGGCGGGTATGAATGAGCAGTTCTTC. It is translated as CASSQLAGMNEQFF.

This clone appeared once. J is TRBJ1-2 and V is TRBV11-2, with 7 bases identical to TRBD1. Losses at the gene ends were 3 bases for V and 6 bases for J; bases not matched to a gene: 4. The CDR3 extends over 13 amino acids. Per germline, CDR1 SGHAT and CDR2 FQNNGV. The CDR3, as DNA: TGTGCCAGCAGCTTCGGGACAGTCAATGGCTACACCTTC. Translated: CASSFGTVNGYTF.

The rearrangement joins TRBV19 to TRBJ2-7, with D tentatively TRBD1 (6 bases). The CDR3 is 14 residues long. With 3 bases removed from V and 5 bases from J, the gap between germline ends came to 14 bases. Per germline, CDR1 LNHDA and CDR2 SQIVND (reference sequence). Here the CDR3 reads CASSMGANGDEQYF. CDR3 sequence (DNA): TGTGCCAGTAGTATGGGGGCGAACGGGGACGAGCAGTACTTC. Using reference TRBV19 and TRBJ2-7 for the parts outside the CDR3, the full variable domain is DGGITQSPKYLFRKEGQNVTLSCEQNLNHDAMYWYRQDPGQGLRLIYYSQIVNDFQKGDIAEGYSVSREKKESFPLTVTSAQKNPTAFYLCASSMGANGDEQYFGPGTRLTVT.

This sequence joins TRBV15 and TRBJ2-7; TRBD1 matches 11 bases. The CDR3 consists of 17 residues. From germline, CDR1 is LNHNV and CDR2 YYDKDF (reference sequence). With V trimmed by 3 bases and J by 0 bases, 7 bases remained unmatched. CDR3: CATSRGYGTGGSYEQYF. In DNA, the CDR3 is TGTGCCACCAGCAGGGGCTACGGGACAGGGGGCTCCTACGAGCAGTACTTC.

This clone was observed a single time. The J gene is TRBJ1-6, the V gene TRBV6-5, with unresolved D. The CDR3 is made up of 12 amino acids. The V gene's germline CDR1 is MNHEY and CDR2 SVGAGI. The V gene lost 4 bases and the J gene lost 10 bases, with 8 bases spanning the gap. In DNA form, the CDR3 reads TGTGCCAGCAGTTGGAGTAGGTCACCCCTCCACTTT. It yields the protein CASSWSRSPLHF.

The rearrangement uses TRBV19 and TRBJ2-2; 7 nucleotides align to TRBD1. The CDR3 loop spans 15 amino acids. Germline V lookup: CDR1 LNHDA, CDR2 SQIVND (reference sequence). With 5 bases clipped from V and 6 bases from J, the junction kept 9 bases outside the gene matches. The CDR3 DNA reads as TGTGCCAGTAGTTTAGGACAGGTTGGCCCCGGGGAGCTGTTTTTT. This translates into CASSLGQVGPGELFF.

The CDR3 DNA reads TGTGCCAGCAGCCAAGACCGCGGAAAGGCCTACGAGCAGTACTTC. Its protein product is CASSQDRGKAYEQYF. The gene calls are TRBV5-6 and TRBJ2-7; D call uncertain. This CDR3 has 15 amino acids. Germline V CDR1 and CDR2: SGHDT, YYEEEE. Trimming took 4 bases from V and 2 from J, leaving 16 bases between them.

The CDR3 sequence: CASSPGGAEQFF. CDR3 DNA sequence: TGTGCCAGCAGCCCGGGGGGGGCTGAGCAGTTCTTC. V and J are TRBV7-8 and TRBJ2-1, with TRBD2 matching 8 bases. V lost 5 bases, J lost 9 bases, and 3 bases stayed unmatched. The CDR3 runs to 12 residues. Germline lookup yields CDR1 SGHVS and CDR2 FQNEAQ.

This clone was picked up a small number of times. This chain links TRBV10-3 with TRBJ2-3, with 8 bases aligning to TRBD2. The junction had 6 bases not matched to a gene; V was cut back by 6 bases and J by 1 base. The CDR3 consists of 15 residues. Per the germline V gene, CDR1 is ENHRY and CDR2 is SYGVKD. As DNA, the CDR3 is TGTGCCATCAGAACAGCGGGGGCCCGCACAGATACGCAGTATTTT. Amino acid sequence: CAIRTAGARTDTQYF.

V usage is TRBV11-2 and J usage is TRBJ1-2; 10 bases are shared with TRBD1. The CDR3 extends over 14 amino acids. Germline V gene sequence: CDR1 SGHAT, CDR2 FQNNGV. V was pared by 4 bases and J by 4 bases, with 3 bases of the junction left unmatched. In nucleotides, the CDR3 is TGTGCCAGCAGCTCGGGACAGGGGCCCTATGGCTACACCTTC. Encoded protein: CASSSGQGPYGYTF.

The J gene is TRBJ2-2, the V gene TRBV18; 7 nucleotides agree with TRBD1. Germline V gene sequence: CDR1 KGHSH, CDR2 LQKENI. The CDR3 runs to 15 residues. Trimming removed 3 bases from V and 5 bases from J; junction bases left unmatched: 6. CDR3 nucleotides: TGTGCCAGCTCACCCCAACAGGGGAAGACCGGGGAGCTGTTTTTT. As protein: CASSPQQGKTGELFF. Full variable domain (outside the CDR3, taken from reference TRBV18 and TRBJ2-2): NAGVMQNPRHLVRRRGQEARLRCSPMKGHSHVYWYRQLPEEGLKFMVYLQKENIIDESGMPKERFSAEFPKEGPSILRIQQVVRGDSAAYFCASSPQQGKTGELFFGEGSRLTVL.

This clone occurred once. The rearrangement links TRBV2 to TRBJ2-7; 7 positions match TRBD1. The CDR3 runs to 11 residues. V shed 5 bases, J shed 7 bases, and the junction held 2 bases outside the gene matches. The germline CDR1 and CDR2 sequences are SNHLY and FYNNEI. The DNA for the CDR3 is TGTGCCAGCAGTATACAGGGGGAGCAGTACTTC. It codes for CASSIQGEQYF.

The count of this clone is one. The DNA for the CDR3 is TGTGCCAGCAGCTTAGGCGGGAGACAAGAGACCCAGTACTTC. Translating it yields CASSLGGRQETQYF. The gene calls are TRBV11-2 and TRBJ2-5; TRBD2 matches at 7 bases. From germline, CDR1 is SGHAT and CDR2 FQNNGV. Trimming at V came to 1 base and at J to 2 bases, leaving 1 base not matched to a gene. The CDR3 runs to 14 residues. Together with reference TRBV11-2 and TRBJ2-5, the CDR3 gives the full variable domain: EAGVAQSPRYKIIEKRQSVAFWCNPISGHATLYWYQQILGQGPKLLIQFQNNGVVDDSQLPKDRFSAERLKGVDSTLKIQPAKLEDSAVYLCASSLGGRQETQYFGPGTRLLVL.

This clone was observed once. V gene TRBV19 combines with J gene TRBJ2-1; D might be TRBD1 (6 bases). This CDR3 region has 15 residues. Germline CDR1 LNHDA, CDR2 SQIVND (reference sequence). V lost 7 bases to trimming and J lost 5 bases, with 18 bases between them. This CDR3 is CASKKYGTSNNEQFF. In nucleotides, the CDR3 is TGTGCCAGTAAAAAGTACGGGACATCAAACAATGAGCAGTTCTTC.

This clone has only a few counts. The CDR3 nucleotides read TGTGCCAGCAACTGGGGAGGGCCTCCCTCCCCCCTTAGCACAGATACGCAGTATTTT. Its protein is CASNWGGPPSPLSTDTQYF. The rearrangement links TRBV5-4 to TRBJ2-3; TRBD2 agrees at 7 bases. This CDR3 contains 19 residues. The germline CDR1 and CDR2 sequences are SGHNT and YYREEE (reference sequence). J lost 0 bases, V lost 6 bases, and 19 bases had no gene match.

This chain links TRBV6-5 with TRBJ1-1, with D hard to call. The V gene lost 5 bases and the J gene lost 11 bases, with 24 bases spanning the gap. The CDR3 has 15 residues. Germline values: CDR1 MNHEY, CDR2 SVGAGI. The CDR3 loop is CASSRTSRWVTNAFF. CDR3 nucleotide sequence: TGTGCCAGCAGTCGGACTTCACGGTGGGTAACAAATGCTTTCTTT.

This clone was found once. This rearrangement joins TRBV5-1 to TRBJ1-2; 7 bases line up with TRBD1. The germline CDR1 and CDR2 sequences are SGHRS and YFSETQ. With V trimmed by 5 bases and J by 8 bases, 9 bases remained unmatched. There are 13 residues in the CDR3. The CDR3 bases are TGCGCCAGCAGGGCAACAGGGGCGGAAGGCTACACCTTC. Protein sequence: CASRATGAEGYTF.

Comment on this clone: The junction departs from germline at one end; a sequencing error may be responsible. The same CDR3 is also encoded by other DNA sequences in this sample. J is TRBJ1-2 and V is TRBV7-2, with TRBD1 identical over 8 bases. Germline lookup yields CDR1 SGHTA and CDR2 FQGNSA. CDR3 length: 13 amino acids. In DNA, the CDR3 is TGTGCCAGCAACCCTCAGGGGGCCTATGGCTACACCTTT. Encoded protein: CASNPQGAYGYTF.

This clone was counted only a few times. This rearrangement joins TRBV30 to TRBJ2-7, with D perhaps TRBD2 (7 bases). V was shortened by 3 bases and J by 3 bases, with 15 bases between the two germline ends. From germline, CDR1 is GTSNPN and CDR2 SVGIG (reference sequence). The CDR3 runs 14 residues. The CDR3 here is CAWRPIGGHYEQYF. The CDR3 DNA reads TGTGCCTGGAGACCGATCGGGGGGCACTACGAGCAGTACTTC.